These T cell receptor beta chains were read from a single sample in a study of blood T cell repertoires in COVID-19. The method was immunoSEQ multiplex PCR; TCRdb's version includes in-frame clones alone and lacks a portion of them. This sample carries approximately 210,000 clones, roughly 84% of them seen once, and the ten largest clones take less than 8%. Source material: PBMCs or T cells enriched from blood (not recorded which). The origin of the receptors is a young man in a cohort exposed to, infected with or recovered from COVID-19 (not recorded which). CDR3s include the opening cysteine and the closing phenylalanine or tryptophan. D genes are given only for firm matches. Only some rows state a clone size, as once, few, many or a class for expanded clones.

>NA|TRBV6-1|medium-sized|TRBJ1-5
CASSEATGQGNQPQHF
TGTGCCAGCAGTGAAGCGACGGGACAAGGCAATCAGCCCCAGCATTTT
>TRBD2|TRBV7-9|NA|TRBJ2-7
CASNLGTSGIRSSYEQYF
TGTGCCAGCAACTTAGGGACTAGCGGGATTAGAAGCTCCTACGAGCAGTACTTC
>TRBD1|TRBV9|NA|TRBJ2-7
CASSFNPTGTGGYEQYF
TGTGCCAGCAGCTTTAATCCTACCGGGACAGGGGGATACGAGCAGTACTTC
>NA|TRBV6-2/TRBV6-3|NA|TRBJ2-5
CASSYLFGSQETQYF
TGTGCCAGCAGTTACCTTTTCGGGAGTCAAGAGACCCAGTACTTC
>NA|TRBV7-9|NA|TRBJ1-1
CASSLVSGRETEAFF
TGTGCCAGCAGCTTAGTCTCAGGTCGGGAAACTGAAGCTTTCTTT
>TRBD2|TRBV4-1|NA|TRBJ2-7
CASSQPAGGHNSYEQYF
TGCGCCAGCAGCCAACCGGCGGGGGGACATAACTCCTACGAGCAGTACTTC
>NA|TRBV29-1|NA|TRBJ1-1
CSVVSALNTEAFF
TGCAGCGTTGTGAGCGCATTGAACACTGAAGCTTTCTTT
>NA|TRBV11-2|NA|TRBJ2-7
CASSFSDGSYEQYF
TGTGCCAGCAGCTTTAGCGACGGCTCCTACGAGCAGTACTTC
>TRBD2|TRBV9|once|TRBJ2-1
CASSVTGGEQFF
TGTGCCAGCAGCGTGACGGGGGGTGAGCAGTTCTTC
>TRBD2|TRBV6-4|NA|TRBJ2-5
CASSGTSQETQYF
TGTGCCAGCAGCGGGACTAGCCAAGAGACCCAGTACTTC
>TRBD1|TRBV29-1|once|TRBJ2-1
CSAGQGNNEQFF
TGCAGCGCGGGACAGGGGAACAATGAGCAGTTCTTC
>TRBD2|TRBV7-2|NA|TRBJ2-7
CASSSTSGISYEQYF
TGTGCCAGCAGCTCAACTAGCGGGATCTCGTACGAGCAGTACTTC
>NA|TRBV6-2/TRBV6-3|NA|TRBJ2-7
CASSYFREPYEQYF
TGTGCCAGCAGTTACTTCAGGGAACCCTACGAGCAGTACTTC
>TRBD2|TRBV15|NA|TRBJ2-3
CATSRIPGLVTDTQYF
TGTGCCACCAGCAGAATACCGGGACTAGTTACAGATACGCAGTATTTT
>NA|TRBV27|NA|TRBJ1-1
CASSFGGGGPVDEAFF
TGTGCCAGCAGTTTTGGAGGGGGGGGCCCAGTAGATGAAGCTTTCTTT
>TRBD1|TRBV5-4|NA|TRBJ2-7
CASSLERGQSYEQYF
TGTGCCAGCAGCTTGGAAAGGGGGCAGTCCTACGAGCAGTACTTC
>TRBD1|TRBV10-3|NA|TRBJ1-1
CAISWTGGLWNTEAFF
TGTGCCATCAGCTGGACAGGGGGCTTATGGAACACTGAAGCTTTCTTT
>TRBD2|TRBV6-9|NA|TRBJ2-7
CASSSLTSGDYEQYF
TGTGCCAGCAGTTCCCTGACTAGCGGGGACTACGAGCAGTACTTC
>NA|TRBV7-2|once|TRBJ1-6
CASSLAPPRQVNSPLHF
TGTGCCAGCAGCTTAGCCCCCCCTCGACAGGTTAATTCACCCCTCCACTTT
>TRBD2|TRBV2|NA|TRBJ2-5
CASSGYPGREHQETQYF
TGTGCCAGCAGTGGCTATCCTGGGCGGGAGCACCAAGAGACCCAGTACTTC
>TRBD2|TRBV19|NA|TRBJ2-3
CASSRGAWTSVTDTQYF
TGTGCCAGTAGCCGGGGTGCCTGGACTAGCGTAACAGATACGCAGTATTTT
>TRBD2|TRBV5-1|once|TRBJ2-1
CATRTSGRSYNEQFF
TGCGCCACCCGGACTAGCGGACGCTCCTACAATGAGCAGTTCTTC
>NA|TRBV24-1|NA|TRBJ2-3
CATSGGPRRASDTQYF
TGTGCCACCAGTGGGGGCCCGAGGAGGGCATCAGATACGCAGTATTTT
>TRBD1|TRBV7-9|NA|TRBJ2-2
CASSTGTGLVTVLDTGELFF
TGTGCCAGCAGCACCGGGACAGGGTTGGTAACGGTGCTGGACACCGGGGAGCTGTTTTTT